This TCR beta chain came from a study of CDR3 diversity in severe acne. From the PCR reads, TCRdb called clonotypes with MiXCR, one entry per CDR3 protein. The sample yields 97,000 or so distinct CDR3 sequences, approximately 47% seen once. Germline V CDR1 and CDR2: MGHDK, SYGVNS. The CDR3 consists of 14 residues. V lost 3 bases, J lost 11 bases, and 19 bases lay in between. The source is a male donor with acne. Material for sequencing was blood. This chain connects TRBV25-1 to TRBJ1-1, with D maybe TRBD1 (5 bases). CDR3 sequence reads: CASSDDGQGPVAFF. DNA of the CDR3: TGTGCCAGCAGTGATGACGGGCAGGGCCCTGTCGCTTTCTTT. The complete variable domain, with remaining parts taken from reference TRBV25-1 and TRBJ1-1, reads EADIYQTPRYLVIGTGKKITLECSQTMGHDKMYWYQQDPGMELHLIHYSYGVNSTEKGDLSSESTVSRIRTEHFPLTLESARPSHTSQYLCASSDDGQGPVAFFGQGTRLTVV.